This TCR beta chain was obtained from a study of T cell responses to AZD1222 COVID-19 vaccine. Study-wide results and caveats: With two AZD1222 doses given, Spike-specific TCR breadth and depth both rose. The study found vaccine-associated CD4 TCRs spanning spike, dominant at 160-218 and 743-854. Only a handful of AZD1222 recipients, roughly 6 in all, had baseline seropositivity.

In germline, CDR1 is MGHRA, CDR2 YSYEKL. The CDR3 has 15 residues. Trimming pared 0 bases from V and 5 bases from J, leaving 13 bases between. The protocol was immunoSEQ multiplex PCR, while the TCRdb copy is restricted to in-frame clones and leaves out a portion. The data hold some 150,000 clones, with approximately 90% observed a single time. As to this clone: Its antigen remains unknown.

Second-dose intervals of approximately 4 or approximately 12 weeks were pooled. This rearrangement joins TRBV4-1 to TRBJ2-5; D gene ambiguous. Specimen: peripheral blood, collected 28 days after the second AZD1222 dose. The source is an adult who received the AZD1222 COVID-19 vaccine. The CDR3 region is CASSQEGDVDETQYF. CDR3 sequence (DNA): TGCGCCAGCAGCCAAGAAGGTGACGTAGACGAGACCCAGTACTTC.